Shown below are 21 T cell receptor beta chains from a single sample sequenced in a study of blood T cell repertoires in COVID-19. Some clones are missing from TCRdb's copy, which holds only in-frame ones; the method was immunoSEQ multiplex PCR. The repertoire consists of more than 150,000 clones, with approximately 84% occurring once and the leading ten covering 11% to 15%. The sequencing input was peripheral blood. These receptors were obtained from a man aged 18-30 years with active or convalescent COVID-19.

This clone was counted at least ten times. The V gene is TRBV10-3, the J gene TRBJ2-7, with 12 bases lining up with TRBD2. V shed 6 bases, J shed 4 bases, and the junction held 4 bases outside the gene matches. The CDR3 is made up of 14 amino acids. CDR1 and CDR2 from the germline V gene are ENHRY and SYGVKD. Here the CDR3 reads CAIRASGGAYEQYF. CDR3 sequence (DNA): TGTGCCATCAGGGCTAGCGGGGGGGCTTACGAGCAGTACTTC.

This clone has a handful of counts. The rearrangement links TRBV19 to TRBJ2-7; 12 bases are a match to TRBD2. There are 13 residues in the CDR3. V lost 9 bases and J lost 7; bases outside the gene matches: 7. Per germline, CDR1 LNHDA and CDR2 SQIVND (reference sequence). This chain's CDR3 is CASSGTSGWEQYF. In DNA, the CDR3 is TGTGCCAGCTCCGGGACTAGCGGGTGGGAGCAGTACTTC.

The chain is built from TRBV12-3 or TRBV12-4 and TRBJ2-7, with D unresolved. The CDR3 runs 13 residues. Trimming shortened V by 3 bases and J by 3 bases, and 9 bases separated the two germline ends. CDR3 in DNA: TGTGCCAGCAGTTTTCTAGGTAGCTACGAGCAGTACTTC. Its translation is CASSFLGSYEQYF.

The genes are TRBV30 and TRBJ1-5; no firm D call. Germline V gene sequence: CDR1 GTSNPN, CDR2 SVGIG (reference sequence). V was pared by 2 bases and J by 4 bases, with 9 bases between. CDR3 size: 13 residues. CDR3 protein: CAWSFSTNQPQHF. In DNA, the CDR3 is TGTGCCTGGAGTTTCTCAACTAATCAGCCCCAGCATTTT.

This sequence joins TRBV5-1 and TRBJ2-5, with D perhaps matching TRBD1 (6 bases). V lost 0 bases to trimming and J lost 2 bases, with 11 bases between them. CDR3 length equals 15 residues. Germline CDR1 SGHRS, CDR2 YFSETQ. The CDR3 sequence is CASSLEWTVQETQYF. In nucleotides, the CDR3 is TGCGCCAGCAGCTTGGAGTGGACAGTACAAGAGACCCAGTACTTC.

The chain recombines TRBV29-1 with TRBJ1-4, with 12 nucleotides matching TRBD1. Germline V gene data show CDR1 as SQVTM and CDR2 as ANQGSEA. The ends lost 6 bases at V and 8 bases at J; junction bases unmatched: 13. The CDR3 spans 16 residues. In DNA, the CDR3 is TGCAGCGTCTGGGACAGGGGGCGATCGGGTGGAGAAAAACTGTTTTTT. This codes for CSVWDRGRSGGEKLFF.

This chain's CDR3 is CASSQDGQGDQPQHF. CDR3 nucleotides: TGCGCCAGCAGCCAAGATGGGCAGGGTGACCAGCCCCAGCATTTT. This chain connects TRBV4-1 to TRBJ1-5, with D tentatively TRBD1 (5 bases). V lost 0 bases to trimming and J lost 7 bases, with 13 bases between them. The length of the CDR3 is 15 residues. The germline CDR1 and CDR2 sequences are MGHRA and YSYEKL.

This clone was seen once. The V and J genes are TRBV9 and TRBJ2-5; 7 bases match TRBD1. The V gene's germline CDR1 is SGDLS and CDR2 YYNGEE. The CDR3 runs to 13 residues. V shed 6 bases, J shed 2 bases, and the junction held 4 bases outside the gene matches. CDR3 nucleotide sequence: TGTGCCAGCAACAGGGGACAGCAAGAGACCCAGTACTTC. It encodes CASNRGQQETQYF.

V is TRBV19 and J is TRBJ2-3, with 10 positions matching TRBD2. The CDR3 loop spans 15 amino acids. Germline-derived CDR1 and CDR2 are LNHDA and SQIVND (reference sequence). V was pared by 5 bases and J by 4 bases, with 6 bases of the junction left unmatched. CDR3 coding DNA: TGTGCCAGTAGTTGGCTAGCGGGGGTTGCAGATACGCAGTATTTT. Protein sequence: CASSWLAGVADTQYF. Combining the CDR3 with reference TRBV19 and TRBJ2-3 gives the whole variable domain DGGITQSPKYLFRKEGQNVTLSCEQNLNHDAMYWYRQDPGQGLRLIYYSQIVNDFQKGDIAEGYSVSREKKESFPLTVTSAQKNPTAFYLCASSWLAGVADTQYFGPGTRLTVL.

This chain connects TRBV7-6 to TRBJ1-2; 9 nucleotides line up with TRBD1. From germline, CDR1 is SGHVS and CDR2 FNYEAQ. The trim removed 2 bases at V and 5 bases at J, leaving 6 bases unmatched. The CDR3 spans 15 residues. The CDR3 coding sequence is TGTGCCAGCAGCTTACAATCGACAGGGGGGTATGGCTACACCTTC. Protein sequence: CASSLQSTGGYGYTF.

The chain is built from TRBV6-1 and TRBJ1-1; maybe TRBD1 (6 bases). Between the trimmed V and J ends, which lost 3 bases and 4 bases, there was a span of 15 bases. The CDR3 spans 15 residues. Germline CDR1 and CDR2: MNHNS and SASEGT. The CDR3 bases are TGTGCCAGCAGTGACCCGTGGAGGGGGGGCACTGAAGCTTTCTTT. Its protein product is CASSDPWRGGTEAFF.

The chain employs TRBV11-2 and TRBJ1-6; D is possibly TRBD1 (6 bases). CDR1 is SGHAT, CDR2 FQNNGV, per germline. This CDR3 spans 16 amino acids. Trimming took off 5 bases at V and 3 bases at J, with 14 bases between the two ends. CDR3 sequence reads: CASSQRQVDYNSPLHF. The CDR3 DNA follows: TGTGCCAGCAGCCAAAGACAGGTCGACTATAATTCACCCCTCCACTTT.

The chain couples TRBV5-1 to TRBJ1-1; possibly TRBD1 for D (6 bases). V lost 3 bases and J lost 1, with 10 bases in between. The germline CDR1 and CDR2 sequences are SGHRS and YFSETQ. The CDR3 spans 14 residues. CDR3: CASSSKGENTEAFF. In DNA, the CDR3 is TGCGCCAGCAGCTCCAAGGGGGAGAACACTGAAGCTTTCTTT. Combining the CDR3 with reference TRBV5-1 and TRBJ1-1 gives the whole variable domain KAGVTQTPRYLIKTRGQQVTLSCSPISGHRSVSWYQQTPGQGLQFLFEYFSETQRNKGNFPGRFSGRQFSNSRSEMNVSTLELGDSALYLCASSSKGENTEAFFGQGTRLTVV.

The chain has TRBV19 and TRBJ2-1; TRBD2 matches 8 bases. Germline values: CDR1 LNHDA, CDR2 SQIVND (reference sequence). Trimming cost V 0 bases and J 7 bases; bases outside gene matches: 11. CDR3 length: 17 residues. The CDR3 loop is CASSIDLYRGGLNEQFF. Here the CDR3 DNA reads TGTGCCAGTAGTATAGATCTATATCGGGGGGGCCTGAATGAGCAGTTCTTC.

J is TRBJ1-1 and V is TRBV18, with D unclear. The CDR3 runs to 16 residues. V dropped 4 bases and J dropped 0 bases, with 15 bases sitting between them. CDR1 and CDR2 from the germline V gene are KGHSH and LQKENI. CDR3 coding DNA: TGTGCCAGCTCACTAACGGGATTAGGGATGAACACTGAAGCTTTCTTT. The encoded protein is CASSLTGLGMNTEAFF.

The DNA of the CDR3 is TGTGCCAGCAGCTTGGAACAGGGTAGGGGCGGGACTGAAGCTTTCTTT. It codes for CASSLEQGRGGTEAFF. The gene calls are TRBV5-5 and TRBJ1-1, with D possibly TRBD1 on 6 matching bases. The V end lost 0 bases, the J end lost 5 bases, and 17 bases lay between the germline ends. The CDR3 totals 16 residues. Germline V gives CDR1 SGHKS, CDR2 YYEKEE (reference sequence).

V is TRBV18 and J is TRBJ1-2; the D gene is possibly TRBD1 (5 bases). Germline CDR1 and CDR2: KGHSH and LQKENI. Trimming removed 3 bases at V and 6 bases at J, with 14 bases between. The CDR3 is 14 amino acids. CDR3 coding DNA: TGTGCCAGCTCACCGGGGGGGGATCGGAATGGCTACACCTTC. This translates into CASSPGGDRNGYTF.

The V and J genes are TRBV6-2 or TRBV6-3 and TRBJ2-7, with 9 bases that match TRBD1. CDR1 and CDR2 from the germline V gene are MNHEY and SVGEGT. This CDR3 comprises 14 residues. V gave up 5 bases and J gave up 6 bases; unmatched junction bases: 8. CDR3 in DNA: TGTGCCAGCAGTGATACAGGGGGCGCGTTCGAGCAGTACTTC. Protein sequence: CASSDTGGAFEQYF.

This rearrangement joins TRBV3-1 (or the pseudogene TRBV3-2) to TRBJ2-1; D is unresolved. The CDR3 has 12 amino acids. Germline CDR1 LGHDT, CDR2 YNNKEL (reference sequence). V was shortened by 1 base and J by 7 bases, with 5 bases between the two germline ends. The CDR3, as DNA: TGTGCCAGCAGCCAAGTAGTTAATGAGCAGTTCTTC. This translates into CASSQVVNEQFF.

This clone came up once. The V and J genes are TRBV6-2 or TRBV6-3 and TRBJ2-4; 8 bases map to TRBD1. The CDR3 runs to 14 residues. Trimming took 5 bases from V and 8 from J; bases not matched to a gene: 8. Looked up from germline, CDR1 is MNHEY and CDR2 is SVGEGT. The CDR3 bases are TGTGCCAGCAGTAGGACAGGGTCGGGGGACATTCAGTACTTC. Translation: CASSRTGSGDIQYF.

The chain carries TRBV6-6 and TRBJ1-2; D not certain. V lost 7 bases, J lost 1 base, and 13 bases lay in between. Germline assignment: CDR1 MNHNY and CDR2 SVGAGI (reference sequence). The CDR3 extends over 14 amino acids. The CDR3 nucleotides read TGTGCCAGCACCACGCCCCGGGGTAACTATGGCTACACCTTC. Amino acid sequence: CASTTPRGNYGYTF.